The T cell receptor beta chain described here comes from a study of OX40 agonist ivuxolimab in advanced cancers. Across the whole study: Across the patients, intravenous ivuxolimab was delivered every 2 weeks at 0.01 to 10 mg/kg. Of mixed ages from about 20 to 80 and averaging approximately 60 years, the group was about 80% male.

This CDR3 comprises 13 residues. Trimming pared 4 bases from V and 0 bases from J, leaving 7 bases between. CDR1 SGHNT and CDR2 YYREEE come from the germline V gene (reference sequence). Assay used: immunoSEQ multiplex PCR; TCRdb lists only in-frame clones, some missing. The sample records tens of thousands of clones, around 86% being singletons. The TCR was taken from an adult with an advanced solid tumor such as melanoma, head and neck, liver or kidney cancer. Sequences were derived from CD4+ or CD8+ T cells sorted from blood, sampled in a trial of the OX40 agonist ivuxolimab. The V gene is TRBV5-4, the J gene TRBJ1-1; D is uncertain. In DNA, the CDR3 is TGTGCCAGCAGCAGGGAAATGAACACTGAAGCTTTCTTT. This codes for CASSREMNTEAFF.